The rows below give T cell receptor beta chains drawn from one sample of a study of OX40 agonist ivuxolimab in advanced cancers. Sequencing used immunoSEQ multiplex PCR; TCRdb keeps in-frame clones, though not all of them. The sample gives roughly 99,000 clones, 91% of which show up once; approximately 1.3% is in the top ten. The source material was CD4+ or CD8+ T cells sorted from blood, sampled in a trial of the OX40 agonist ivuxolimab. These receptors were taken from an adult with an advanced solid tumor such as melanoma, head and neck, liver or kidney cancer. The CDR3 runs from the conserved cysteine through the conserved F or W. A D gene is named only where the DNA matches it firmly. Where a row states a size, it is once, few, many or the class of an expanded clone; other rows omit it.

V gene: TRBV6-6; D gene: -; clone size: -; J gene: TRBJ1-1; CDR3 protein: CASSHSQGILTEAFF; CDR3 DNA: TGTGCCAGCAGCCATAGTCAGGGAATTTTGACTGAAGCTTTCTTT
V gene: TRBV27; D gene: -; clone size: -; J gene: TRBJ1-5; CDR3 protein: CASSLWSRGGGSNQPQHF; CDR3 DNA: TGTGCCAGCAGTTTATGGTCCAGGGGAGGGGGTAGCAATCAGCCCCAGCATTTT
V gene: TRBV28; D gene: TRBD1; clone size: -; J gene: TRBJ1-2; CDR3 protein: CASSSTGTGAVAYGYTF; CDR3 DNA: TGTGCCAGCAGTTCCACCGGGACAGGGGCAGTAGCCTATGGCTACACCTTC
V gene: TRBV5-1; D gene: -; clone size: -; J gene: TRBJ2-1; CDR3 protein: CASSPEPATTNEQFF; CDR3 DNA: TGCGCCAGCAGCCCAGAGCCTGCTACAACCAATGAGCAGTTCTTC
V gene: TRBV4-3; D gene: TRBD1; clone size: once; J gene: TRBJ2-3; CDR3 protein: CASSQEGQGSDTQYF; CDR3 DNA: TGCGCCAGCAGCCAAGAAGGACAGGGATCAGATACGCAGTATTTT
V gene: TRBV11-1; D gene: -; clone size: -; J gene: TRBJ2-2; CDR3 protein: CASSLMGPGGELFF; CDR3 DNA: TGTGCCAGCAGCTTAATGGGGCCTGGCGGGGAGCTGTTTTTT
V gene: TRBV7-2; D gene: -; clone size: -; J gene: TRBJ2-4; CDR3 protein: CASSLVGAGKENIQYF; CDR3 DNA: TGTGCCAGCAGCTTAGTTGGGGCGGGGAAGGAAAACATTCAGTACTTC
V gene: TRBV7-2; D gene: TRBD1; clone size: once; J gene: TRBJ1-3; CDR3 protein: CASSKQGGASGNTIYF; CDR3 DNA: TGTGCCAGCAGCAAACAGGGGGGGGCGTCTGGAAACACCATATATTTT
V gene: TRBV19; D gene: -; clone size: -; J gene: TRBJ1-1; CDR3 protein: CASSLGPRGWAFF; CDR3 DNA: TGTGCCAGTAGTCTCGGGCCCCGCGGGTGGGCTTTCTTT
V gene: TRBV7-2; D gene: -; clone size: -; J gene: TRBJ1-1; CDR3 protein: CASSLESGEAFF; CDR3 DNA: TGTGCCAGCAGCTTAGAGTCCGGCGAAGCTTTCTTT
V gene: TRBV7-9; D gene: -; clone size: -; J gene: TRBJ2-7; CDR3 protein: CASSLDGLRWEQYF; CDR3 DNA: TGTGCCAGCAGCTTAGATGGTTTGAGGTGGGAGCAGTACTTC
V gene: TRBV7-6; D gene: TRBD1; clone size: -; J gene: TRBJ1-3; CDR3 protein: CASSLGRQGAGNTIYF; CDR3 DNA: TGTGCCAGCAGCTTAGGGAGACAGGGGGCTGGAAACACCATATATTTT
V gene: TRBV29-1; D gene: -; clone size: -; J gene: TRBJ2-7; CDR3 protein: CSAAGARAYEQYF; CDR3 DNA: TGCAGCGCCGCCGGGGCCAGAGCCTACGAGCAGTACTTC
V gene: TRBV19; D gene: TRBD2; clone size: -; J gene: TRBJ2-7; CDR3 protein: CASSIRGEKTEQYF; CDR3 DNA: TGTGCCAGTAGTATACGGGGGGAAAAGACCGAGCAGTACTTC